The clone carrying this T cell receptor beta chain occurred many times. This sample was taken from a study of regulatory T cells in long-lasting Graves disease. The V and J ends lost 4 bases and 3 bases respectively, with 3 bases between them. The CDR3 length is 11 residues. Germline V CDR1 and CDR2: SGHAT, FQNNGV. The time point was: persistent/refractory GD, antithyroid drugs over 5 years with positive TRAb. Making the TCR library involved RNA that had been extracted from PBMCs. CDR3 regions were amplified by Arm-PCR using iRepertoire HTBI primers to build TCR beta libraries. TCRdb used MiXCR to reprocess the multiplex PCR reads, holding one entry per CDR3 protein. The sample consists of approximately 400,000 distinct CDR3 sequences, approximately 25% of them appearing once.

The chain has TRBV11-2 and TRBJ2-5; no clear D. The source material was peripheral blood mononuclear cells (PBMCs), sampled when the disease was refractory, from a patient treated with antithyroid drugs. The clonotype comes from a woman aged 40 to 50 with Graves disease. The CDR3 DNA is TGTGCCAGCAGCTCAAAAGAGACCCAGTACTTC. Translated: CASSSKETQYF.